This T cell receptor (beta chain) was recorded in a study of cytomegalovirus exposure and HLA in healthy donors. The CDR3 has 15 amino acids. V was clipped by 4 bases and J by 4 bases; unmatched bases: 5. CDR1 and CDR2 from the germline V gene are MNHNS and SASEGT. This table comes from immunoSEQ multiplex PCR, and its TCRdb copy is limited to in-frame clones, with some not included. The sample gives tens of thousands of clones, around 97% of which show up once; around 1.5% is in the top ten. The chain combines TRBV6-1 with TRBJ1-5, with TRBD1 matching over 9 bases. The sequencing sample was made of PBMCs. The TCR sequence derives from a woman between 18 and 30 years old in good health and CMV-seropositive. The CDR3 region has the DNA TGTGCCAGCAGTGGGGACAGGGCGAGGAATCAGCCCCAGCATTTT. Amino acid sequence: CASSGDRARNQPQHF.